This entry describes one TCR beta chain. The CDR3 runs 14 residues. Trimming took 4 bases from V and 0 from J, leaving 7 bases between them. Germline V gene data show CDR1 as KGHDR and CDR2 as SFDVKD. Methods used by the authors: By means of reference gene primer amplification, nucleated cell counts were estimated. Here immunoSEQ multiplex PCR was the method, and the copy in TCRdb shows in-frame clones only, minus some. That table supplies the V and J calls and clone size; D and trimming were determined from the DNA. Of fewer than 250,000 clones detected, around 89% appear once; the ten largest clones hold around 4.8%. The data stem from a study of blood T cell repertoires in COVID-19. Study-wide background: Spain, Italy and the United States supplied samples that represented acute and convalescent COVID-19. T cells, B-cell-depleted T cells, or PBMCs supplied cDNA or gDNA.

The TCR comes from a woman aged 40 to 50 with acute or convalescent COVID-19. The source material was peripheral blood. This chain uses TRBV24-1 with TRBJ2-3; D gene ambiguous. CDR3 sequence (DNA): TGTGCCACCAGTGAAAAGACAAGCACAGATACGCAGTATTTT. Its protein product is CATSEKTSTDTQYF.